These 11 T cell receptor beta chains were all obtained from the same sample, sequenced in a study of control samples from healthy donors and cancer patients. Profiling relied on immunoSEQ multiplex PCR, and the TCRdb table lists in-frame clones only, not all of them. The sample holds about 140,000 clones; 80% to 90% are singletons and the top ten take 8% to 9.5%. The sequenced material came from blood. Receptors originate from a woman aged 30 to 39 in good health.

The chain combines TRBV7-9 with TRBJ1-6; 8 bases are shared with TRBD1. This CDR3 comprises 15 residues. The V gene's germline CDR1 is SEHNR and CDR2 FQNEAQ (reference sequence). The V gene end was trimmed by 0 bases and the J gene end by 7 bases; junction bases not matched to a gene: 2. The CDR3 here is CASSLARQGNSPLHF. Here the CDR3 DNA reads TGTGCCAGCAGCTTAGCCCGACAGGGGAATTCACCCCTCCACTTT.

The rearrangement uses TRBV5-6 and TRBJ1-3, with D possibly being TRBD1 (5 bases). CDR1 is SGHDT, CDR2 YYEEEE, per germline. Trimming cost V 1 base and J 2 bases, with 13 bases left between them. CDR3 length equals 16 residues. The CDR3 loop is CASSLRGGVAGNTIYF. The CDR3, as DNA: TGTGCCAGCAGCTTGCGAGGAGGGGTGGCTGGAAACACCATATATTTT.

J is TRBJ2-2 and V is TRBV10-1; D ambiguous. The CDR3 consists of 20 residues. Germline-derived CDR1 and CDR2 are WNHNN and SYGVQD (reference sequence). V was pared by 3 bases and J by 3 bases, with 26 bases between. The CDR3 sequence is CASSDSHNRPGFDDTGELFF. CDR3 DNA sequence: TGCGCCAGCAGTGACTCACATAACCGCCCTGGTTTTGACGACACCGGGGAGCTGTTTTTT.

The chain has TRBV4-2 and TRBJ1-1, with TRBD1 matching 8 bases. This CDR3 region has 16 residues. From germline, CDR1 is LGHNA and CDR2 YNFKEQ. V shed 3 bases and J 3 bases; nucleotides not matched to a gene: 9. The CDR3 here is CASSQLQGAGYTEAFF. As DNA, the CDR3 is TGTGCCAGCAGCCAGCTGCAGGGGGCGGGGTACACTGAAGCTTTCTTT.

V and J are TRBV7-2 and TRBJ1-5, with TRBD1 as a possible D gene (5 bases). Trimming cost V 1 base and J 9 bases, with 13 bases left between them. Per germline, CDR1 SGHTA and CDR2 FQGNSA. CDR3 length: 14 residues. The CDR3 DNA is TGTGCCAGCAGCTTAGGAAGGGGTCCAGGGCCCCAGCATTTT. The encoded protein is CASSLGRGPGPQHF.

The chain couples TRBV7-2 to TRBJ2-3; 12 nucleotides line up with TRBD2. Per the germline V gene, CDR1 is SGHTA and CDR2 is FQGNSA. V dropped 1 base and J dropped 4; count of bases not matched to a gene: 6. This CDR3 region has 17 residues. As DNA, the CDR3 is TGTGCCAGCAGCTTAGGGACTAGCGGGATAGTTGCAGATACGCAGTATTTT. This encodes CASSLGTSGIVADTQYF.

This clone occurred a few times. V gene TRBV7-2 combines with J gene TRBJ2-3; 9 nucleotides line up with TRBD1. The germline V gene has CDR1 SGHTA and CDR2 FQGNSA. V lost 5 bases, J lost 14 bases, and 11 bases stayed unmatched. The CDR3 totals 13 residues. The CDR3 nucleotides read TGTGCCAGCAGCCCCCTTCCCGGGACAGGGTTGTATTTT. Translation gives CASSPLPGTGLYF.

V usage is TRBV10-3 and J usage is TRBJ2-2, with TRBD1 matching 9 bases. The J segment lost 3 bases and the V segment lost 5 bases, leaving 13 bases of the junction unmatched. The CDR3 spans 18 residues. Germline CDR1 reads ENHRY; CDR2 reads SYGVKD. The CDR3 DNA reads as TGTGCCATCAGTATCCGGGACAGGGCAACGGTCGACACCGGGGAGCTGTTTTTT. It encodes CAISIRDRATVDTGELFF.

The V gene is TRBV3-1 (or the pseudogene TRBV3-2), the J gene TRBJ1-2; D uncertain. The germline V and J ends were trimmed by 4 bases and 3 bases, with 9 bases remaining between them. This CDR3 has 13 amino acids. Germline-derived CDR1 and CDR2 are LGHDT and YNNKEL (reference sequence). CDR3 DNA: TGTGCCAGCAGCCCTGACGGTTACTATGGCTACACCTTC. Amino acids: CASSPDGYYGYTF.

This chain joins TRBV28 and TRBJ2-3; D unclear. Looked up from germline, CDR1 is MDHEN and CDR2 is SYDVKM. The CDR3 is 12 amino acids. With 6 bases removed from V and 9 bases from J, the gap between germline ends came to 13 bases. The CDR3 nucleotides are TGTGCCAGCAGCCTGACCGCGAGGACGCAGTATTTT. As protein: CASSLTARTQYF.

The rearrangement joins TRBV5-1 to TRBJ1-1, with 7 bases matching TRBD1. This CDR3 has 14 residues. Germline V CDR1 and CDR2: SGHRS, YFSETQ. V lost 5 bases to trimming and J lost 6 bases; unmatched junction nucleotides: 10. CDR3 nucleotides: TGCGCCAGCAGTTTACCCCGGGACAGCCCTGAAGCTTTCTTT. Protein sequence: CASSLPRDSPEAFF.